Detailed here is one T cell receptor (beta chain). This CDR3 comprises 13 residues. Trimming took off 6 bases at V and 8 bases at J, with 16 bases between the two ends. Germline V gene sequence: CDR1 MDHEN, CDR2 SYDVKM. This sample is drawn from a study of blood T cell repertoires in COVID-19. The overall study: The United States, Italy and Spain supplied acute and convalescent COVID-19 samples. Sources were T cells, B-cell-depleted T cells, or PBMCs; the material itself was cDNA or gDNA.

Seattle patient enrollment occurred during active infection, with longitudinal follow-up thereafter. Authors' methods: Nucleated cell counts were estimated from reference gene primer amplification. The method was immunoSEQ multiplex PCR; TCRdb's version includes in-frame clones alone and lacks a portion of them. That table furnishes V, J and clone size, whereas the DNA furnished D and trimming. Of about 60,000 clones listed, almost 85% were seen once; the top ten hold around 15%. The sequence was collected from a man aged 60 to 75 with COVID-19, enrolled during active disease. The rearrangement links TRBV28 to TRBJ1-2; a possible D gene is TRBD1 (6 bases). The sequencing sample was made of peripheral blood. This CDR3 is CASSMGGLRGYTF. In DNA, the CDR3 is TGTGCCAGCAGCATGGGGGGGCTGCGGGGCTACACCTTC.